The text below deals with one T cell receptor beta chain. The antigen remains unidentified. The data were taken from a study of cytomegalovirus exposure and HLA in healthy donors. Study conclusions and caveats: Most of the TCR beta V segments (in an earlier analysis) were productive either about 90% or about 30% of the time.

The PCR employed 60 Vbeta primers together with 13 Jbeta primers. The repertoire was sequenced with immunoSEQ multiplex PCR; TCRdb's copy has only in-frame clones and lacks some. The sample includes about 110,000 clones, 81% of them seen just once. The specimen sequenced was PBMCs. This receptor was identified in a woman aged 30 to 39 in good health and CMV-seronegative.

CDR3 sequence: CASRGQGKPEAFF. The CDR3 region has the DNA TGTGCCAGCAGGGGACAGGGGAAACCTGAAGCTTTCTTT. This chain links TRBV6-6 with TRBJ1-1, with TRBD1 matching 10 bases. Losses at the gene ends were 6 bases for V and 6 bases for J; bases not matched to a gene: 4. The CDR3 consists of 13 residues. Germline V gives CDR1 MNHNY, CDR2 SVGAGI (reference sequence).